These T cell receptor beta chains were read from a single sample in a study of cytomegalovirus exposure and HLA in healthy donors. Libraries were prepared by immunoSEQ multiplex PCR; TCRdb keeps only in-frame clonotypes and omits some of them. The table has 200,000 or so clones, 70% to 80% seen once. Specimen: PBMCs. The receptors originated from a girl aged 2-10 years in good health and CMV-seronegative. CDR3s include the opening cysteine and the closing phenylalanine or tryptophan. Each record gives: D gene, clone size, V gene, J gene, CDR3 protein, CDR3 DNA. A D gene is named only where the DNA matches it firmly. Size tells how often a clone was seen (once, few, many) or the class of an expanded clone, and some rows leave it out.

TRBD1	-	TRBV10-3	TRBJ1-1	CAISDWDSAEAFF	TGTGCCATCAGTGATTGGGACAGCGCTGAAGCTTTCTTT
-	-	TRBV10-1	TRBJ1-2	CASSEYRSYGYTF	TGCGCCAGCAGTGAGTACAGGAGCTATGGCTACACCTTC
-	few	TRBV19	TRBJ2-1	CASSMAVYNEQFF	TGTGCCAGTAGTATGGCCGTTTACAATGAGCAGTTCTTC
-	-	TRBV5-1	TRBJ1-1	CASSPDGPLTEAFF	TGCGCCAGCAGCCCAGATGGCCCCCTGACTGAAGCTTTCTTT
TRBD1	-	TRBV5-1	TRBJ2-2	CASSPDRLRTGELFF	TGCGCCAGCAGCCCGGACAGGCTGCGGACCGGGGAGCTGTTTTTT
TRBD1	-	TRBV2	TRBJ1-2	CASRGQRSLYGYTF	TGTGCCAGCAGGGGACAGCGGAGCTTATATGGCTACACCTTC
TRBD2	-	TRBV5-1	TRBJ2-3	CASRISSGGASDTQYF	TGCGCCAGCCGGATTTCTAGCGGGGGGGCCTCAGATACGCAGTATTTT
-	-	TRBV29-1	TRBJ1-1	CSAQPMGELAFF	TGCAGCGCCCAACCGATGGGCGAATTAGCTTTCTTT
-	once	TRBV30	TRBJ2-3	CAWSVTGVSTDTQYF	TGTGCCTGGAGTGTAACCGGGGTTAGCACAGATACGCAGTATTTT
TRBD2	-	TRBV7-9	TRBJ2-7	CASSSPASGTYEQYF	TGTGCCAGCAGCTCCCCGGCTAGCGGCACCTACGAGCAGTACTTC
-	-	TRBV27	TRBJ1-4	CASSLAPLQGTGEKLFF	TGTGCCAGCAGTTTAGCCCCACTACAGGGAACGGGGGAAAAACTGTTTTTT
-	-	TRBV19	TRBJ2-7	CASSRRGRNEQYF	TGTGCCAGTAGTAGGAGGGGACGCAACGAGCAGTACTTC
TRBD2	-	TRBV7-9	TRBJ2-5	CASSLQAGGEETQYF	TGTGCCAGCAGCCTACAGGCGGGAGGAGAGGAGACCCAGTACTTC
TRBD1	once	TRBV10-3	TRBJ2-7	CASTRGDRLYEQYF	TGTGCCAGCACGAGAGGGGACAGACTCTACGAGCAGTACTTC
-	-	TRBV2	TRBJ1-2	CASSDTGNYGYTF	TGTGCCAGCAGCGATACAGGGAACTATGGCTACACCTTC
-	-	TRBV2	TRBJ1-2	CASRTDTHYGYTF	TGTGCCAGCAGGACGGACACGCACTATGGCTACACCTTC
-	-	TRBV2	TRBJ1-1	CASRRDRRDTEAFF	TGTGCCAGCAGGAGGGATCGGAGGGACACTGAAGCTTTCTTT